This record covers a single T cell receptor beta chain. Germline loops: CDR1 LNHDA, CDR2 SQIVND (reference sequence). The CDR3 is made up of 19 amino acids. The J segment lost 3 bases and the V segment lost 2 bases, leaving 10 bases of the junction unmatched. The data were taken from a study of blood T cell repertoires in COVID-19. Study in general: COVID-19 samples, acute and convalescent, were from the United States, Italy and Spain. T cells, B-cell-depleted T cells, or PBMCs provided the cDNA or gDNA that served as material.

In the original analysis: Amplification of reference gene primers provided the estimated nucleated cell counts. Measured with immunoSEQ multiplex PCR; TCRdb has only the in-frame clones, and not every one. V and J calls plus clone size are reproduced from that table; the DNA served to infer D and trimming. The data show about 130,000 clones, approximately 77% seen once. Specimen: peripheral blood. The TCR sequence derives from an elderly man with acute or convalescent COVID-19. The V call is TRBV19, the J call TRBJ2-2; TRBD2 agrees at 12 bases. As DNA, the CDR3 is TGTGCCAGTAGTATAACTGTTCTAGCGGGGGGGCCGTACACCGGGGAGCTGTTTTTT. This codes for CASSITVLAGGPYTGELFF.